This T cell receptor (beta chain) comes out of a study of early T cells in non-severe SARS-CoV-2 infection. On the study more broadly: Whole-blood bulk RNA, unsorted, was sequenced, and chains were unpaired. Study-wide results and caveats: Private and CD4 specificities were missed by VDJdb matching, skewed to anti-spike CD8.

The CDR3 spans 14 residues. Between the trimmed V and J ends, which lost 6 bases and 4 bases, there was a span of 15 bases. Germline V gene sequence: CDR1 SGHTA, CDR2 FQGNSA. This clonotype was observed a few times. Its target is not known. Attachment of unique molecular identifiers to individual cDNA molecules was performed. TCRdb re-called the 5' RACE reads through MiXCR, storing one row per CDR3 protein. The sample holds roughly 100,000 distinct CDR3 sequences, 14% seen once. The chain uses TRBV7-2 and TRBJ1-1; the D is unclear. This TCR was sampled from an adult who was a healthcare worker with PCR-confirmed SARS-CoV-2 infection or an uninfected control (not recorded which). Sequenced input: whole blood. The CDR3 is CASRTQLGSTEAFF. Written as DNA, the CDR3 is TGTGCCAGCAGAACGCAATTGGGGTCCACTGAAGCTTTCTTT.